One and the same sample provided the 25 T cell receptor beta chains below, sequenced in a study of early T cells in non-severe SARS-CoV-2 infection. TCRdb itself ran the 5' RACE reads through MiXCR, one entry per CDR3 protein. The data contain about 48,000 distinct CDR3 sequences, approximately 9.4% of them singletons. The sequenced material came from whole blood. Receptor source: an adult who was a healthcare worker with PCR-confirmed SARS-CoV-2 infection or an uninfected control (not recorded which).

This sequence joins TRBV18 and TRBJ1-1, with D maybe TRBD1 (6 bases). Trimming took 2 bases from V and 4 from J, leaving 14 bases between them. From germline, CDR1 is KGHSH and CDR2 LQKENI. The CDR3 contains 15 residues. The CDR3 loop reads CASSPSGGLGTEAFF. In DNA, the CDR3 is TGTGCCAGCTCACCATCGGGGGGGCTGGGCACTGAAGCTTTCTTT. The entire variable domain, with the rest obtained from reference TRBV18 and TRBJ1-1, is as follows: NAGVMQNPRHLVRRRGQEARLRCSPMKGHSHVYWYRQLPEEGLKFMVYLQKENIIDESGMPKERFSAEFPKEGPSILRIQQVVRGDSAAYFCASSPSGGLGTEAFFGQGTRLTVV.

This clonotype was detected only a few times. The rearrangement joins TRBV27 to TRBJ2-7; TRBD1 might be the D (6 bases). This CDR3 spans 14 amino acids. The germline V gene encodes CDR1 MNHEY and CDR2 SMNVEV (reference sequence). Between the trimmed V and J ends, which lost 6 bases and 0 bases, there was a span of 12 bases. CDR3 region: CASSYRASSYEQYF. The CDR3 region has the DNA TGTGCCAGCAGCTACAGGGCGAGCTCCTACGAGCAGTACTTC.

This clonotype was observed at least ten times. The chain couples TRBV6-5 to TRBJ1-5; possibly TRBD1 for D (6 bases). Germline V CDR1 and CDR2: MNHEY, SVGAGI. The CDR3 consists of 15 residues. The V end lost 6 bases, the J end lost 4 bases, and 16 bases lay between the germline ends. CDR3 DNA: TGTGCCAGCAGCCTCACGGCGAGGGGGAATCAGCCCCAGCATTTT. Translating gives CASSLTARGNQPQHF.

This clonotype was recorded many times. This rearrangement joins TRBV3-1 to TRBJ1-6; no definite D call. The CDR3 is 12 residues long. V lost 8 bases and J 6 bases, leaving 8 bases between the germline ends. Germline CDR1 is LGHDT and CDR2 is YNNKEL (reference sequence). In DNA, the CDR3 is TGTGCCAGCGCCCTCCCTAATTCACCCCTCCACTTT. Amino acids: CASALPNSPLHF.

V and J are TRBV7-2 and TRBJ2-3; 10 positions agree with TRBD1. V shed 7 bases, J shed 6 bases, and the junction held 10 bases outside the gene matches. This CDR3 contains 15 residues. Germline V CDR1 and CDR2: SGHTA, FQGNSA. The CDR3 bases are TGTGCCAGCACTCAGACAGGGGGCTTGGCTGATACGCAGTATTTT. Protein: CASTQTGGLADTQYF.

The chain couples TRBV18 to TRBJ2-1; no firm D call. Trimming left V 3 bases short and J 0 bases short, with 12 bases between. Germline V gene data show CDR1 as KGHSH and CDR2 as LQKENI. The CDR3 has 16 residues. DNA for the CDR3: TGTGCCAGCTCACCTTTTGGGCTCAGCTCCTACAATGAGCAGTTCTTC. Translated, it gives CASSPFGLSSYNEQFF. The whole variable domain, filled in from reference TRBV18 and TRBJ2-1, reads NAGVMQNPRHLVRRRGQEARLRCSPMKGHSHVYWYRQLPEEGLKFMVYLQKENIIDESGMPKERFSAEFPKEGPSILRIQQVVRGDSAAYFCASSPFGLSSYNEQFFGPGTRLTVL.

This clonotype was seen ten or more times. This chain connects TRBV6-5 to TRBJ2-3, with TRBD1 matching 9 bases. Germline CDR1 reads MNHEY; CDR2 reads SVGAGI. CDR3 length: 18 amino acids. The ends lost 3 bases at V and 4 bases at J; junction bases unmatched: 14. The CDR3 DNA sequence: TGTGCCAGCAGTTATCCAAAGGCCGGGACAGGGCAACCAGATACGCAGTATTTT. It codes for CASSYPKAGTGQPDTQYF.

The chain carries TRBV7-9 and TRBJ2-2; D is unclear. V was trimmed by 8 bases and J by 7 bases, leaving 11 bases between them. Germline-derived CDR1 and CDR2 are SEHNR and FQNEAQ (reference sequence). CDR3 length: 12 residues. CDR3 protein: CASWEAGGELFF. CDR3 DNA: TGTGCCAGCTGGGAAGCAGGCGGGGAGCTGTTTTTT.

This clonotype was seen a handful of times. The J gene is TRBJ1-1, the V gene TRBV5-1; D uncertain. Germline V lookup: CDR1 SGHRS, CDR2 YFSETQ. The CDR3 spans 13 residues. V shed 6 bases and J shed 6 bases, with 15 bases lying between them. The CDR3 loop is CASNPLGRAEAFF. The CDR3 DNA follows: TGCGCCAGCAACCCCCTCGGAAGGGCTGAAGCTTTCTTT.

V is TRBV5-6 and J is TRBJ1-2; TRBD1 agrees at 9 bases. The CDR3 runs to 15 residues. The V and J ends lost 3 bases and 2 bases, in that order; junction bases with no gene match: 5. Germline V gene sequence: CDR1 SGHDT, CDR2 YYEEEE. CDR3 DNA sequence: TGTGCCAGCAGCTCAGTGGGGACAGGGAACTATGGCTACACCTTC. Amino acid sequence: CASSSVGTGNYGYTF.

There are many counts of this clonotype. This rearrangement joins TRBV11-2 to TRBJ2-1; 10 bases fit TRBD2. The CDR3 totals 16 residues. Germline V gene sequence: CDR1 SGHAT, CDR2 FQNNGV. V trimming: 1 base; J trimming: 7 bases; junction bases outside the gene matches: 7. The DNA of the CDR3 is TGTGCCAGCAGCTTAGTTCCTAGCGGGAGAGGGAATGAGCAGTTCTTC. As protein: CASSLVPSGRGNEQFF.

This clonotype was observed many times. This chain uses TRBV18 with TRBJ2-1; D is undetermined. The CDR3 consists of 14 residues. Germline loops: CDR1 KGHSH, CDR2 LQKENI. Trimming took off 3 bases at V and 0 bases at J, with 6 bases between the two ends. The chain's CDR3 is CASSPTSSYNEQFF. CDR3 in DNA: TGTGCCAGCTCACCTACGAGCTCCTACAATGAGCAGTTCTTC.

The table lists this clonotype with many counts. This chain uses TRBV9 with TRBJ1-4, with 9 nucleotides matching TRBD1. CDR1 is SGDLS and CDR2 is YYNGEE in the germline V gene. V was clipped by 3 bases and J by 5 bases; unmatched bases: 5. The CDR3 consists of 15 residues. The CDR3 DNA sequence: TGTGCCAGCAGCGAAGCCGGGACAGGGAATGAAAAACTGTTTTTT. This translates into CASSEAGTGNEKLFF.

This clonotype was counted a few times. V gene TRBV7-6 combines with J gene TRBJ2-3; tentative D call: TRBD2 (5 bases). The CDR3 runs to 16 residues. Per germline, CDR1 SGHVS and CDR2 FNYEAQ. V lost 3 bases and J lost 2, with 15 bases in between. CDR3 DNA: TGTGCCAGCAGCTTGGAGGCGAGCGTACACACAGATACGCAGTATTTT. Protein product: CASSLEASVHTDTQYF.

This clonotype was recorded many times. The chain has TRBV30 and TRBJ2-1; D gene ambiguous. The CDR3 is 12 residues long. V lost 1 base, J lost 5 bases, and 6 bases lay in between. Germline V gene sequence: CDR1 GTSNPN, CDR2 SVGIG (reference sequence). Here the CDR3 reads CAWSEQNNEQFF. CDR3 nucleotides: TGTGCCTGGAGTGAGCAGAACAATGAGCAGTTCTTC.

This clonotype was detected many times. The V and J genes are TRBV7-2 and TRBJ2-1, with TRBD1 as a possible D gene (6 bases). CDR1 and CDR2 (germline): SGHTA, FQGNSA. This CDR3 spans 14 amino acids. The germline V and J ends were trimmed by 5 bases and 2 bases, with 10 bases remaining between them. The CDR3, as DNA: TGTGCCAGCAGCCTACGGACAGCCTACAATGAGCAGTTCTTC. Amino acids: CASSLRTAYNEQFF.

This clonotype has only a few counts. The chain uses TRBV12-3 or TRBV12-4 and TRBJ2-4; possibly TRBD2 for D (7 bases). The CDR3 consists of 16 residues. The germline V and J ends were trimmed by 5 bases and 9 bases, with 23 bases remaining between them. Here the CDR3 reads CASSPRGGAGGFIQYF. The CDR3 coding sequence is TGTGCCAGCAGTCCCCGTGGGGGGGCAGGAGGGTTCATTCAGTACTTC.

This rearrangement joins TRBV6-5 to TRBJ2-5; 12 nucleotides agree with TRBD2. The trim removed 6 bases at V and 5 bases at J, leaving 13 bases unmatched. This CDR3 has 17 amino acids. Looked up from germline, CDR1 is MNHEY and CDR2 is SVGAGI. DNA of the CDR3: TGTGCCAGCAGGTCTCAAGGACTAGCGGGATCTGGGGAGACCCAGTACTTC. Its translation: CASRSQGLAGSGETQYF.

This clonotype occurred many times. The chain is built from TRBV12-3 or TRBV12-4 and TRBJ2-7; 15 nucleotides align to TRBD2. The CDR3 length is 19 residues. Trimming took 5 bases from V and 3 from J; bases not matched to a gene: 14. CDR3 in amino acids: CASSHPGGLAGGKNYEQYF. The CDR3 DNA reads TGTGCCAGCAGTCACCCGGGAGGACTAGCGGGAGGGAAAAACTACGAGCAGTACTTC.

This clonotype was counted many times. This chain uses TRBV7-2 with TRBJ2-1; D is unclear. V lost 5 bases and J 9 bases, leaving 11 bases between the germline ends. The CDR3 totals 12 residues. Looked up from germline, CDR1 is SGHTA and CDR2 is FQGNSA. CDR3 DNA: TGTGCCAGCAGCGTCCAGTTGGTTGAGCAGTTCTTC. This encodes CASSVQLVEQFF.

This clonotype occurred many times. The chain carries TRBV18 and TRBJ1-5; D uncertain. This CDR3 comprises 14 residues. Trimming took 3 bases from V and 6 from J, leaving 12 bases between them. Germline loops: CDR1 KGHSH, CDR2 LQKENI. CDR3 amino acids: CASSPDGQFQPQHF. The CDR3 coding sequence is TGTGCCAGCTCACCCGACGGGCAGTTTCAGCCCCAGCATTTT.

The chain couples TRBV2 to TRBJ2-1; no firm D call. The CDR3 is made up of 11 amino acids. Trimming cost V 9 bases and J 6 bases, with 9 bases left between them. The germline CDR1 and CDR2 sequences are SNHLY and FYNNEI. In DNA, the CDR3 is TGTGCCAGTCACGTTCTCAATGAGCAGTTCTTC. Translated, it gives CASHVLNEQFF.

This clonotype showed up many times. The chain carries TRBV29-1 and TRBJ2-1, with no clear D. Germline CDR1 SQVTM, CDR2 ANQGSEA. V lost 4 bases and J lost 0, with 10 bases in between. The CDR3 has 14 residues. The CDR3 coding sequence is TGCAGCGTTGTGCCGATAGGCTCCTACAATGAGCAGTTCTTC. Its protein is CSVVPIGSYNEQFF.

This clonotype was detected ten times or more. The CDR3 DNA follows: TGCAGCGTGGCTGTACAGGGGAACACTGAAGCTTTCTTT. It translates to CSVAVQGNTEAFF. J is TRBJ1-1 and V is TRBV29-1; D may be TRBD1 (6 bases). The CDR3 has 13 amino acids. V was pared by 6 bases and J by 1 base, with 12 bases between. Per germline, CDR1 SQVTM and CDR2 ANQGSEA.

This clonotype was seen more than once but under ten times. V usage is TRBV11-3 and J usage is TRBJ2-3; 8 bases map to TRBD2. Germline CDR1 reads SGHNT; CDR2 reads YENEEA. After removal of 7 bases from V and 2 bases from J, the junction contained 5 bases not matched to a gene. The CDR3 is 14 residues long. CDR3 DNA: TGTGCCAGCAAGAGCGGGAGTCCCACAGATACGCAGTATTTT. Protein: CASKSGSPTDTQYF.